The clone carrying this T cell receptor beta chain was observed a handful of times. Its antigen is unidentified. Trimming left V 0 bases short and J 6 bases short, with 17 bases between. This CDR3 spans 16 amino acids. Germline V gene sequence: CDR1 LGHNA, CDR2 YNFKEQ. It was unsorted whole blood that yielded blood RNA, and germline DNA was also extracted. TCR beta cDNA was reverse-transcribed from approximately 0.45 ug of total RNA. The reaction used a constant-region primer and ProtoScript II reverse transcriptase. Libraries of TCR beta came from three nested multiplex PCR rounds with slightly modified ARM-PCR. Running around 9 cycles apiece, the first two PCR rounds relied on TRBV1-TRBV30 forward primers together with a C-beta reverse primer. TCRdb passed the multiplex PCR reads through MiXCR, listing each CDR3 protein once. Found here are about 320,000 distinct CDR3 sequences, approximately 54% of them singletons; the top ten hold about 15%.

These data come from a study of tumor-infiltrating lymphocytes in primary liver carcinoma. Turning to the study itself: Tumors were stage T1-T3 N0M0, roughly 4 to 10 cm across. Findings of the study overall: The use of bulk unsorted samples meant that CD4+ and CD8+ repertoires were not compared. Blood's top-250-clone fraction was significantly lower than that of tumors (p = 0.039).

The sequenced material came from peripheral blood. V gene TRBV4-2 combines with J gene TRBJ1-2; no definite D call. The TCR was taken from a woman under 40 with primary liver carcinoma and hepatitis B virus infection. The CDR3 region is CASSQDISEVQDGYTF. For the CDR3, the DNA is TGTGCCAGCAGCCAAGATATCTCGGAGGTTCAAGATGGCTACACCTTC.